The 21 T cell receptor beta chains given below trace back to one sample, sequenced in a study of identical twins. TCRdb re-derived calls from the 5' RACE reads in MiXCR, one entry per CDR3 protein. The data show about 900,000 distinct CDR3 sequences, roughly 12% seen once. These same data were also listed under a study on yellow fever vaccine responses in identical twins.

Sequencing was carried out using PBMCs. These TCRs come from a woman in her late teens or twenties in good health.

The chain uses TRBV27 and TRBJ2-5; TRBD1 matches at 8 bases. Germline V gene lookup returns CDR1 MNHEY and CDR2 SMNVEV (reference sequence). This CDR3 region has 15 residues. J was trimmed by 4 bases and V by 2 bases; bases with no gene match: 6. The CDR3 loop is CASSLARGRGETQYF. In DNA, the CDR3 is TGTGCCAGCAGTTTAGCCAGGGGGCGAGGAGAGACCCAGTACTTC.

In DNA, the CDR3 is TGTGCCACCAGTGAGGGACTAGCCCTAGATCAAGAGACCCAGTACTTC. Residues: CATSEGLALDQETQYF. The J gene is TRBJ2-5, the V gene TRBV24-1; TRBD2 matches at 9 bases. The CDR3 sequence is 16 residues long. Trimming removed 4 bases from V and 2 bases from J; junction bases left unmatched: 7. Germline loops: CDR1 KGHDR, CDR2 SFDVKD.

This clonotype turned up a few times. This chain uses TRBV20-1 with TRBJ2-2; TRBD2 might be the D (5 bases). Per the germline V gene, CDR1 is DFQATT and CDR2 is SNEGSKA (reference sequence). With 2 bases removed from V and 7 bases from J, the gap between germline ends came to 14 bases. The CDR3 spans 14 residues. The CDR3 reads CSARLRGLFGELFF. DNA for the CDR3: TGCAGTGCTAGATTGCGAGGGCTATTCGGGGAGCTGTTTTTT.

This clonotype occurred a few times. The chain carries TRBV29-1 and TRBJ2-5; the D is unclear. The V end was cut by 4 bases, the J end by 0 bases, with 9 bases between. Germline-derived CDR1 and CDR2 are SQVTM and ANQGSEA. The CDR3 totals 13 residues. The CDR3 region is CSVGPMYQETQYF. CDR3 nucleotides: TGCAGCGTTGGACCGATGTACCAAGAGACCCAGTACTTC.

CDR3 nucleotides: TGTGCCAGCAGTAGTAGATTCGAAATGCATTTT. Encoded protein: CASSSRFEMHF. The chain employs TRBV12-3 or TRBV12-4 and TRBJ1-5; D gene unclear. V was shortened by 5 bases and J by 15 bases, with 14 bases between the two germline ends. The CDR3 is 11 amino acids.

The table lists this clonotype with a few counts. V is TRBV10-3 and J is TRBJ1-1; 11 bases agree with TRBD1. The CDR3 is made up of 17 amino acids. Germline values: CDR1 ENHRY, CDR2 SYGVKD. The junction had 12 bases not matched to a gene; V was cut back by 2 bases and J by 7 bases. CDR3 region: CAISEVALGTGGLEAFF. CDR3 nucleotides: TGTGCCATCAGTGAGGTGGCACTAGGGACAGGGGGACTTGAAGCTTTCTTT.

This chain links TRBV12-3 or TRBV12-4 with TRBJ2-7; D not resolved. V was shortened by 3 bases and J by 4 bases, with 10 bases between the two germline ends. The CDR3 runs 13 residues. CDR3 amino acids: CASSFSEQYEQYF. In nucleotides, the CDR3 is TGTGCCAGCAGTTTTTCGGAACAATACGAGCAGTACTTC.

The J gene is TRBJ1-6, the V gene TRBV12-3 or TRBV12-4; 10 bases align to TRBD1. The V gene end was trimmed by 6 bases and the J gene end by 9 bases; junction bases not matched to a gene: 5. The CDR3 sequence is 14 residues long. This chain's CDR3 is CASRLTGGSSPLHF. The CDR3 DNA reads as TGTGCCAGCAGGTTGACAGGGGGCAGTTCACCCCTCCACTTT.

This clonotype was seen more than once but under ten times. V is TRBV19 and J is TRBJ1-4, with D unresolved. CDR3 length: 16 amino acids. Germline values: CDR1 LNHDA, CDR2 SQIVND (reference sequence). V shed 6 bases and J shed 4 bases, with 18 bases lying between them. CDR3 sequence (DNA): TGTGCCAGTAGCAATATAAGGGTGCAGGTTAATGAAAAACTGTTTTTT. It encodes CASSNIRVQVNEKLFF.

The rearrangement joins TRBV5-5 to TRBJ1-4, with 8 bases identical to TRBD1. This CDR3 is built from 16 residues. V lost 4 bases to trimming and J lost 0 bases; unmatched junction nucleotides: 5. Looked up from germline, CDR1 is SGHKS and CDR2 is YYEKEE (reference sequence). Here the CDR3 reads CASSRETGATNEKLFF. The CDR3 DNA reads as TGTGCCAGCAGCCGCGAGACAGGGGCAACTAATGAAAAACTGTTTTTT. Variable domain in full (rest from reference TRBV5-5 and TRBJ1-4): DAGVTQSPTHLIKTRGQQVTLRCSPISGHKSVSWYQQVLGQGPQFIFQYYEKEERGRGNFPDRFSARQFPNYSSELNVNALLLGDSALYLCASSRETGATNEKLFFGSGTQLSVL.

The chain joins TRBV20-1 to TRBJ2-5; no clear D gene. V was shortened by 0 bases and J by 2 bases, with 10 bases between the two germline ends. CDR1 and CDR2 from the germline V gene are DFQATT and SNEGSKA (reference sequence). This CDR3 has 14 amino acids. The CDR3 DNA reads TGCAGTGCTAGAGATCGTCGCGATCAAGAGACCCAGTACTTC. Its translation: CSARDRRDQETQYF.

This clonotype was counted only a few times. The chain joins TRBV13 to TRBJ2-7; TRBD2 matches 13 bases. The germline CDR1 and CDR2 sequences are PRHDT and FYEKMQ (reference sequence). The trim removed 2 bases at V and 6 bases at J, leaving 4 bases unmatched. The length of the CDR3 is 15 residues. The CDR3 DNA is TGTGCCAGCAGCTTACGGACTAGCGGGAGAAGCGAGCAGTACTTC. This gives the protein CASSLRTSGRSEQYF.

This clonotype turned up a few times. The chain employs TRBV15 and TRBJ2-2; D unclear. CDR1 LNHNV and CDR2 YYDKDF come from the germline V gene (reference sequence). The CDR3 contains 13 residues. Between the trimmed V and J ends, which lost 0 bases and 7 bases, there was a span of 6 bases. CDR3 loop: CATSRDGGGELFF. Written as DNA, the CDR3 is TGTGCCACCAGCAGAGATGGTGGCGGGGAGCTGTTTTTT.

This clonotype was detected only a few times. The rearrangement joins TRBV20-1 to TRBJ2-2, with TRBD1 matching 7 bases. CDR1 and CDR2 (germline): DFQATT, SNEGSKA (reference sequence). With 4 bases clipped from V and 4 bases from J, the junction kept 6 bases outside the gene matches. CDR3 length equals 14 residues. DNA for the CDR3: TGCAGTGCTACCCAGGGGGTGGTCACCGGGGAGCTGTTTTTT. Its protein is CSATQGVVTGELFF.

The chain is built from TRBV2 and TRBJ1-1; D unclear. There are 12 residues in the CDR3. The V end lost 8 bases, the J end lost 1 base, and 8 bases lay between the germline ends. Germline V lookup: CDR1 SNHLY, CDR2 FYNNEI. CDR3 coding DNA: TGTGCCAGCGGTTCAGGGAACACTGAAGCTTTCTTT. This sequence encodes CASGSGNTEAFF.

The chain's CDR3 is CASSLASRVTGELFF. CDR3 coding DNA: TGCGCCAGCAGCTTGGCTTCCCGAGTAACCGGGGAGCTGTTTTTT. This chain uses TRBV5-1 with TRBJ2-2; D gene uncertain. Germline lookup yields CDR1 SGHRS and CDR2 YFSETQ. The CDR3 contains 15 residues. Trimming cost V 0 bases and J 5 bases, with 11 bases left between them.

V gene TRBV6-5 combines with J gene TRBJ2-6, with TRBD2 matching over 13 bases. The length of the CDR3 is 19 residues. Germline V gene lookup returns CDR1 MNHEY and CDR2 SVGAGI. Germline trimming cut 6 bases from V and 0 bases from J; bases unmatched to any gene: 8. The CDR3 spells CASRILAGGLNSGANVLTF. DNA for the CDR3: TGTGCCAGCAGAATACTAGCGGGAGGGCTCAACTCTGGGGCCAACGTCCTGACTTTC.

The chain couples TRBV7-3 to TRBJ2-1; 8 bases fit TRBD2. The germline CDR1 and CDR2 sequences are SGHTA and FQGTGA. The CDR3 has 17 amino acids. Losses at the gene ends were 2 bases for V and 0 bases for J; bases not matched to a gene: 6. The CDR3 sequence: CASSLQPGGSSYNEQFF. DNA for the CDR3: TGTGCCAGCAGCTTACAGCCGGGAGGGAGCTCCTACAATGAGCAGTTCTTC. Filled out from reference TRBV7-3 and TRBJ2-1, the complete variable domain reads GAGVSQTPSNKVTEKGKYVELRCDPISGHTALYWYRQSLGQGPEFLIYFQGTGAADDSGLPNDRFFAVRPEGSVSTLKIQRTERGDSAVYLCASSLQPGGSSYNEQFFGPGTRLTVL.

This clonotype turned up a few times. This chain uses TRBV5-1 with TRBJ2-5; 9 bases are a match to TRBD2. V shed 3 bases and J 6 bases; nucleotides not matched to a gene: 3. CDR1 is SGHRS, CDR2 YFSETQ, per germline. This CDR3 is 13 amino acids long. CDR3 residues: CASSSSGVKTQYF. The CDR3 DNA follows: TGCGCCAGCAGCTCTAGCGGGGTAAAGACCCAGTACTTC.

This clonotype showed up just a few times. The gene calls are TRBV7-6 and TRBJ2-2; 10 nucleotides agree with TRBD2. Per germline, CDR1 SGHVS and CDR2 FNYEAQ. The CDR3 covers 16 residues. After removal of 7 bases from V and 5 bases from J, the junction contained 10 bases not matched to a gene. CDR3: CASTQPLAGDTGELFF. CDR3 bases: TGTGCCAGCACCCAGCCCCTAGCGGGAGATACCGGGGAGCTGTTTTTT.

J is TRBJ2-7 and V is TRBV20-1, with TRBD2 matching over 7 bases. The ends lost 5 bases at V and 0 bases at J; junction bases unmatched: 7. Germline CDR1 and CDR2: DFQATT and SNEGSKA (reference sequence). This CDR3 spans 14 amino acids. CDR3 sequence (DNA): TGCAGTGCTCCCCTCGGGGGGTTCTCCTACGAGCAGTACTTC. It yields the protein CSAPLGGFSYEQYF.